What follows are 3 T cell receptor beta chains derived from one specimen sequenced in a study of blood T cells in healthy people across ages. The second PCR ran roughly 7 to 11 cycles with a sample-barcoded 5' primer and J-beta primers. TCRdb fed the 5' RACE reads into MiXCR, producing one record per CDR3 protein. The sample yields fewer than 1,200,000 distinct CDR3 sequences, 20% to 25% seen once. This sample was shared with a second study, whose subject was T cells of mothers and their children.

Sample: blood. The receptor source for this set is a girl aged 2-10 years in good health.

The table lists this clonotype with a count of one. This chain joins TRBV5-1 and TRBJ2-7, with D possibly TRBD1 on 6 matching bases. Germline CDR1 is SGHRS and CDR2 is YFSETQ. This CDR3 has 15 amino acids. Trimming pared 4 bases from V and 6 bases from J, leaving 20 bases between. The CDR3 nucleotides are TGCGCCAGCAGCGTCTTAGGGGGAGAAAGGAGCGAGCAGTACTTC. Translated: CASSVLGGERSEQYF.

The chain links TRBV7-3 to TRBJ2-1; D is possibly TRBD2 (5 bases). V lost 1 base and J lost 0, with 13 bases in between. This CDR3 contains 17 residues. Germline CDR1 reads SGHTA; CDR2 reads FQGTGA. CDR3 sequence (DNA): TGTGCCAGCAGCTTAATGGTCGCGGAGGTCTCCTACAATGAGCAGTTCTTC. It translates to CASSLMVAEVSYNEQFF.

A few counts support this clonotype. The chain is built from TRBV20-1 and TRBJ1-3, with D perhaps TRBD1 (6 bases). The CDR3 consists of 16 residues. Trimming cost V 0 bases and J 4 bases, with 16 bases left between them. The germline CDR1 and CDR2 sequences are DFQATT and SNEGSKA (reference sequence). CDR3 protein: CSARDQRAGAGNTIYF. The CDR3 nucleotides are TGCAGTGCTAGAGATCAAAGGGCAGGGGCGGGAAACACCATATATTTT.